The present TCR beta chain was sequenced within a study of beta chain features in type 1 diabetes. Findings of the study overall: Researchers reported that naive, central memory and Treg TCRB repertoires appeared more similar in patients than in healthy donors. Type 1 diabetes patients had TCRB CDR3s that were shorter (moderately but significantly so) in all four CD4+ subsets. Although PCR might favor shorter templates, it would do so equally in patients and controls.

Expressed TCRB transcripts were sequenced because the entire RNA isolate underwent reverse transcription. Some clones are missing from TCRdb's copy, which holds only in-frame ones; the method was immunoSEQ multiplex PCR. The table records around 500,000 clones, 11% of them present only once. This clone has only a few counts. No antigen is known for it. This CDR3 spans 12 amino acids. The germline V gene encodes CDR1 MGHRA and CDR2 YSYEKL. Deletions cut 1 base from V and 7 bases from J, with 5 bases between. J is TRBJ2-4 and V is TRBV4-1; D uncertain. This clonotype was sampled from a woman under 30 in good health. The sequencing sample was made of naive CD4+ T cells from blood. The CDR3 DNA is TGCGCCAGCAGCCAAGTGGGGAACATTCAGTACTTC. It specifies CASSQVGNIQYF.